This T cell receptor (beta chain) was sequenced in a study of blood T cell repertoires in COVID-19. Turning to the study itself: PBMCs, B-cell-depleted T cells, or T cells provided the cDNA or gDNA that made up the material.

Measured with immunoSEQ multiplex PCR; TCRdb has only the in-frame clones, and not every one. The table has approximately 250,000 clones, about 85% seen once. Source material: peripheral blood. The clonotype originates from a man between 18 and 29 years old with active or convalescent COVID-19.

The DNA of the CDR3 is TGTGCCAGCAGTTTATGGGGCAGCCTAGAGACCCAGTACTTC. This sequence encodes CASSLWGSLETQYF. The chain combines TRBV28 with TRBJ2-5, with D uncertain. The germline gives CDR1 MDHEN, CDR2 SYDVKM. The CDR3 runs 14 residues. Between the trimmed V and J ends, which lost 0 bases and 4 bases, there was a span of 9 bases.